This is a list of T cell receptor beta chains from one sample in a study of neurological immune-mediated disorders. TCRdb fed the 5' RACE reads into MiXCR, producing one record per CDR3 protein. The data show tens of thousands of distinct CDR3 sequences, roughly 2.6% seen once. Sequencing was done on a sample of PBMCs. These receptors were collected from a woman aged 25 to 39 with multiple sclerosis. The CDR3 runs from the conserved cysteine through the conserved F or W. D genes are given only for firm matches. Size tells how often a clone was seen (once, few, many) or the class of an expanded clone, and some rows leave it out.

J,length,V,D,size,CDR3,DNA
TRBJ2-6,17,TRBV5-1,TRBD2,many,CASSLDAGGPGANVLTF,TGCGCCAGCAGCTTGGACGCGGGAGGTCCTGGGGCCAACGTCCTGACTTTC
TRBJ2-2,14,TRBV5-1,-,many,CASSLSASPGELFF,TGCGCCAGCAGCTTGTCTGCTAGCCCCGGGGAGCTGTTTTTT
TRBJ1-1,16,TRBV7-9,-,many,CASSLGPRDLNTEAFF,TGTGCCAGCAGCTTAGGTCCCAGAGACCTTAACACTGAAGCTTTCTTT
TRBJ2-1,16,TRBV7-9,-,many,CASTPTGSLGDNEQFF,TGTGCCAGCACCCCAACTGGCTCCCTAGGCGACAATGAGCAGTTCTTC
TRBJ1-1,16,TRBV5-1,TRBD1,many,CASSPGQVQMNTEAFF,TGCGCCAGCAGCCCGGGACAGGTCCAAATGAACACTGAAGCTTTCTTT
TRBJ2-7,15,TRBV7-9,TRBD1,many,CASSAGGPGSYEQYF,TGTGCCAGCAGCGCAGGGGGTCCGGGGTCCTACGAGCAGTACTTC
TRBJ2-1,14,TRBV3-1,TRBD2,many,CASNGLAGANEQFF,TGTGCCAGCAACGGACTAGCGGGTGCCAATGAGCAGTTCTTC
TRBJ2-2,14,TRBV7-2,TRBD2,many,CASSWSGGTGELFF,TGTGCCAGCAGCTGGAGCGGGGGGACCGGGGAGCTGTTTTTT
TRBJ2-7,17,TRBV5-6,TRBD1,many,CASSRIDRGPPSYEQYF,TGTGCCAGCAGCAGGATAGACAGGGGGCCACCTTCCTACGAGCAGTACTTC
TRBJ2-7,15,TRBV4-3,TRBD2,many,CASSQESSGRGEQYF,TGCGCCAGCAGCCAAGAATCTAGCGGGAGAGGCGAGCAGTACTTC
TRBJ1-2,15,TRBV10-3,TRBD1,many,CAISVTGTANYGYTF,TGTGCCATCAGTGTCACCGGGACAGCTAACTATGGCTACACCTTC
TRBJ2-1,14,TRBV29-1,TRBD1,many,CSVKQGARLYEQFF,TGCAGCGTCAAACAGGGGGCGCGGCTGTATGAGCAGTTCTTC
TRBJ2-7,12,TRBV29-1,-,many,CSVGTNFYEQYF,TGCAGCGTGGGGACAAACTTCTACGAGCAGTACTTC
TRBJ2-6,17,TRBV4-3,-,few,CASSQDLRSSGANVLTF,TGCGCCAGCAGCCAAGACCTACGCTCCTCTGGGGCCAACGTCCTGACTTTC
TRBJ2-1,15,TRBV28,TRBD2,many,CASSAIAGVYNEQFF,TGTGCCAGCAGTGCGATAGCGGGAGTATACAATGAGCAGTTCTTC
TRBJ1-1,14,TRBV20-1,-,many,CSARDWGGGTEAFF,TGCAGTGCTAGAGATTGGGGAGGGGGCACTGAAGCTTTCTTT
TRBJ1-2,16,TRBV20-1,TRBD1,many,CSARTQSGQGLHGYTF,TGCAGTGCTAGAACACAGTCGGGACAGGGTCTGCATGGCTACACCTTC
TRBJ2-1,20,TRBV6-2/TRBV6-3,-,-,CASSRPLVAGGSIARNEQFF,TGTGCCAGCAGTCGACCCCTCGTGGCAGGGGGGTCTATCGCGCGGAATGAGCAGTTCTTC
TRBJ2-7,16,TRBV2,TRBD1,many,CASSVSRDRGSYEQYF,TGTGCCAGCAGTGTAAGCCGGGACAGGGGGTCCTACGAGCAGTACTTC
TRBJ2-4,16,TRBV7-8,-,many,CASSSVPGMDKNIQYF,TGTGCCAGCAGCTCAGTTCCGGGTATGGACAAAAACATTCAGTACTTC
TRBJ2-7,14,TRBV7-9,-,many,CASSLETGAYEQYF,TGTGCCAGCAGCCTGGAGACAGGAGCATACGAGCAGTACTTC
TRBJ2-7,13,TRBV20-1,-,many,CSARDVQTYEQYF,TGCAGTGCTAGAGATGTGCAGACCTACGAGCAGTACTTC
TRBJ2-1,14,TRBV12-3/TRBV12-4,-,many,CASSRTEPYNEQFF,TGTGCCAGCAGTCGCACGGAACCTTACAATGAGCAGTTCTTC
TRBJ2-3,15,TRBV7-2,-,many,CASSLGGQSTDTQYF,TGTGCCAGCAGCTTAGGCGGGCAGAGCACAGATACGCAGTATTTT
TRBJ2-7,16,TRBV7-7,TRBD2,-,CASSLKGTSGGYEQYF,TGTGCCAGCAGCTTAAAGGGGACTAGCGGAGGTTACGAGCAGTACTTC
TRBJ2-1,13,TRBV10-3,-,many,CAISPGLYNEQFF,TGTGCCATCAGTCCGGGACTTTACAATGAGCAGTTCTTC
TRBJ2-7,14,TRBV20-1,TRBD2,many,CSARDQSGVYEQYF,TGCAGTGCTAGAGATCAGAGCGGGGTCTACGAGCAGTACTTC
TRBJ2-5,12,TRBV20-1,-,many,CSARTPEETQYF,TGCAGTGCCCGAACTCCTGAAGAGACCCAGTACTTC
TRBJ2-1,16,TRBV6-1,-,few,CASSGLTRSILHEQFF,TGTGCCAGCAGTGGACTCACTAGAAGTATCCTACATGAGCAGTTCTTC
TRBJ2-1,14,TRBV25-1,-,many,CASSELDSYNEQFF,TGTGCCAGCAGTGAACTCGACAGTTACAATGAGCAGTTCTTC